Sequencing of this T cell receptor beta chain was carried out in a study of blood T cells in healthy people across ages. Germline assignment: CDR1 SGHRS and CDR2 YFSETQ. The CDR3 has 19 amino acids. With V trimmed by 4 bases and J by 7 bases, 18 bases remained unmatched. This clonotype appeared once. A J-beta primer mix and a sample-barcoded 5' primer were used in a second PCR of about 6 to 12 cycles. One entry per CDR3 protein results from TCRdb running MiXCR on the 5' RACE reads. The data show 750,000 to 950,000 distinct CDR3 sequences, about a quarter seen once. This sample also appeared in a second study, on T cells of mothers and their children. According to that study: All donors were healthy and Caucasian; they were a few mothers and their six children. For unrelated pairs as for related ones, thymic selection shapes TCR recombination output similarly.

The V and J genes are TRBV5-1 and TRBJ2-1; 12 nucleotides match TRBD2. This receptor was obtained from a boy aged 5-17 years in good health. The sample taken for sequencing was blood. The CDR3 protein is CASSVTSLAGGPGRNEQFF. The CDR3 nucleotides read TGCGCCAGCAGCGTAACGTCGCTAGCGGGGGGGCCAGGGAGGAATGAGCAGTTCTTC.